This T cell receptor beta chain was identified in a study of T-cell memory formation after mild COVID-19. This clonotype has more than one count but fewer than ten. Its specificity is not known. After 5'RACE with constant-segment primers, TCR alpha and TCR beta cDNA libraries carrying sample barcodes and UMIs were obtained. TCRdb processed the 5' RACE reads anew with MiXCR; each CDR3 protein has one entry. The table includes approximately 340,000 distinct CDR3 sequences, 10% to 15% detected once. General study results and limits: Confirmation of SARS-CoV-2 specificity was lacking for second-wave clones peaking day 37. Contracting clones, day 15 to 85, had balanced CD4/CD8, and later expanders favored CD4+. Shrinking CD4+ clones resided mostly in CM and EM, and CD8+ ones in EMRA.

The V and J ends lost 9 bases and 8 bases, in that order; junction bases with no gene match: 10. This CDR3 region has 14 residues. The germline CDR1 and CDR2 sequences are MNHEY and SVGEGT. The sample comprised PBMCs or a T cell subset sorted from them (not recorded which). The sequence was obtained from a young man who had mild COVID-19 (a few samples of this study predate the infection). Cell type and time point are not known. The chain recombines TRBV6-2 or TRBV6-3 with TRBJ2-1; 10 positions match TRBD2. The CDR3 protein is CASGTSEWLDEQFF. The CDR3 nucleotides read TGTGCCAGTGGGACTAGCGAATGGTTAGATGAGCAGTTCTTC.